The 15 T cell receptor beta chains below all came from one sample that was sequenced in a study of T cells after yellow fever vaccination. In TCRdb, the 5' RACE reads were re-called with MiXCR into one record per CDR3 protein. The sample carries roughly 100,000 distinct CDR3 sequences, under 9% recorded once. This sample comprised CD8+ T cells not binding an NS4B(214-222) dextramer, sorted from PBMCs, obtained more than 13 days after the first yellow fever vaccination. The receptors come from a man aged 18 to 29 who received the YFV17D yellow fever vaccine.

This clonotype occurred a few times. The CDR3 DNA sequence: TGTGCCAGCAGCACCCGGGACAGAGCCCTCTATGGCTACACCTTC. This sequence encodes CASSTRDRALYGYTF. V usage is TRBV11-2 and J usage is TRBJ1-2; 7 bases agree with TRBD1. V lost 5 bases, J lost 4 bases, and 10 bases stayed unmatched. Germline V lookup: CDR1 SGHAT, CDR2 FQNNGV. The CDR3 contains 15 residues.

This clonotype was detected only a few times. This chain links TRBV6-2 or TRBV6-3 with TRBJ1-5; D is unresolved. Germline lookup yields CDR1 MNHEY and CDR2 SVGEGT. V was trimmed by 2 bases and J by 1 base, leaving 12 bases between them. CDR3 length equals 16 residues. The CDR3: CASSYGIRSSNQPQHF. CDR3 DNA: TGTGCCAGCAGTTACGGTATCCGTAGCAGCAATCAGCCCCAGCATTTT.

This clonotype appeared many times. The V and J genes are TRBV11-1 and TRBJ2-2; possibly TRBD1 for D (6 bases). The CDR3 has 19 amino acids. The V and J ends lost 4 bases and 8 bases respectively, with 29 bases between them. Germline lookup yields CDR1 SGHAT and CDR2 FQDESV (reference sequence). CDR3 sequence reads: CASSSTELETGVQWGELFF. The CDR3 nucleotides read TGTGCCAGCAGCTCCACGGAGTTGGAGACAGGCGTGCAGTGGGGGGAGCTGTTTTTT.

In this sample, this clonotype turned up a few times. CDR3 DNA sequence: TGCAGCCTCTCGGGCCAAAAGTTCACAGATACGCAGTATTTT. Its protein is CSLSGQKFTDTQYF. This chain links TRBV29-1 with TRBJ2-3, with D unresolved. The ends were cut back, 8 bases at V and 2 bases at J, with 17 bases in the middle. This CDR3 region has 14 residues. Germline CDR1 SQVTM, CDR2 ANQGSEA.

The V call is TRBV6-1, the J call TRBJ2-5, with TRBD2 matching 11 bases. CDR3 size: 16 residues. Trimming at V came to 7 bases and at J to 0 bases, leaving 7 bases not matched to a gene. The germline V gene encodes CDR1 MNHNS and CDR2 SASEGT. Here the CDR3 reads CASNRRLAGHQETQYF. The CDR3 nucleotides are TGTGCCAGCAATAGAAGACTAGCGGGGCACCAAGAGACCCAGTACTTC.

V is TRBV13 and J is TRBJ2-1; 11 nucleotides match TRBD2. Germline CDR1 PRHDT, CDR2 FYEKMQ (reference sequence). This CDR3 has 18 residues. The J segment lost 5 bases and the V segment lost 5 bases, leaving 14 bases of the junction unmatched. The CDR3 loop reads CASSPVVASGGLDNEQFF. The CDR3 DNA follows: TGTGCCAGCAGCCCGGTTGTGGCTAGCGGGGGGCTAGACAATGAGCAGTTCTTC.

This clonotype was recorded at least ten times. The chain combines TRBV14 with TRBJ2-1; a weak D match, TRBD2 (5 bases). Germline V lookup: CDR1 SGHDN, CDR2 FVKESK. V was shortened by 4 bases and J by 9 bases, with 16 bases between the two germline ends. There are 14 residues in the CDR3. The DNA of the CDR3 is TGTGCCAGCAGCCTTTCCGGCCCGGCGGGTGAGCAGTTCTTC. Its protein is CASSLSGPAGEQFF.

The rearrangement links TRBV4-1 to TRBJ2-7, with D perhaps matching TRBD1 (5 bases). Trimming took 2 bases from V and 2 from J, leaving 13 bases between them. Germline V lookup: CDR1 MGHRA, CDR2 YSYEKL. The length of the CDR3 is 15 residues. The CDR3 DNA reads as TGCGCCAGCAGCCAAATCCGAGACAGTACCTACGAGCAGTACTTC. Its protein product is CASSQIRDSTYEQYF.

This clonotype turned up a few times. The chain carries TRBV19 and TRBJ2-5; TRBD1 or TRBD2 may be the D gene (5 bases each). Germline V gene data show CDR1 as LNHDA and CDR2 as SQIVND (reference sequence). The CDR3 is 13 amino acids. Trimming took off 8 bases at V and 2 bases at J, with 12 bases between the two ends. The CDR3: CASRDGEQETQYF. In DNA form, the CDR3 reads TGTGCCAGTCGGGACGGGGAGCAAGAGACCCAGTACTTC.

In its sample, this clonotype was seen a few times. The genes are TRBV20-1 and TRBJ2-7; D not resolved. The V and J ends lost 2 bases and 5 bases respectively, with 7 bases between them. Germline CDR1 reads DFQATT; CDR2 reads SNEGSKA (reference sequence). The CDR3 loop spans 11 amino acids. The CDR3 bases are TGCAGTGCTAGATTGGTGGACGAGCAGTACTTC. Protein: CSARLVDEQYF.

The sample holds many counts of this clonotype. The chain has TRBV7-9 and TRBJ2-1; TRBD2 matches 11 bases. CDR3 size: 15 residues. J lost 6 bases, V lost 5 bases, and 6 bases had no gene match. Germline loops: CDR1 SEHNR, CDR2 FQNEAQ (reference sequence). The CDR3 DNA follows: TGTGCCAGCAGCAAGGGACTAGCGGTACTCAATGAGCAGTTCTTC. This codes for CASSKGLAVLNEQFF.

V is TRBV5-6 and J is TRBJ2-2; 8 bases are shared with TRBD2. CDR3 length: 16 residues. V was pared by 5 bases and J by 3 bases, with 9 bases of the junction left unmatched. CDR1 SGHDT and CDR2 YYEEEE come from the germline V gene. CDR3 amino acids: CASSPHRGGYTGELFF. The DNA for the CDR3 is TGTGCCAGCAGTCCACATCGCGGGGGGTACACCGGGGAGCTGTTTTTT. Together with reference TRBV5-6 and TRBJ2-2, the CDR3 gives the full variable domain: DAGVTQSPTHLIKTRGQQVTLRCSPKSGHDTVSWYQQALGQGPQFIFQYYEEEERQRGNFPDRFSGHQFPNYSSELNVNALLLGDSALYLCASSPHRGGYTGELFFGEGSRLTVL.

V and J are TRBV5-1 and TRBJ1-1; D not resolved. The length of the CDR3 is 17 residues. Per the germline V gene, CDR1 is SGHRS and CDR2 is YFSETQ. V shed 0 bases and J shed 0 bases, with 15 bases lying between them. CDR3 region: CASSLEGPTLLNTEAFF. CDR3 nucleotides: TGCGCCAGCAGCTTGGAGGGCCCGACATTACTGAACACTGAAGCTTTCTTT.

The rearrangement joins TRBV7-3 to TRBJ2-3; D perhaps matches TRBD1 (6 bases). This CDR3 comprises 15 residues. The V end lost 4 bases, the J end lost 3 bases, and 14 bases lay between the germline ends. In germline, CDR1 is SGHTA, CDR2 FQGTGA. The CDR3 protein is CASSSVGGRTDTQYF. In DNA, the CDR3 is TGTGCCAGCAGCTCGGTTGGGGGCCGTACAGATACGCAGTATTTT. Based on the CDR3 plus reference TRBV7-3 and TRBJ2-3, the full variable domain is GAGVSQTPSNKVTEKGKYVELRCDPISGHTALYWYRQSLGQGPEFLIYFQGTGAADDSGLPNDRFFAVRPEGSVSTLKIQRTERGDSAVYLCASSSVGGRTDTQYFGPGTRLTVL.

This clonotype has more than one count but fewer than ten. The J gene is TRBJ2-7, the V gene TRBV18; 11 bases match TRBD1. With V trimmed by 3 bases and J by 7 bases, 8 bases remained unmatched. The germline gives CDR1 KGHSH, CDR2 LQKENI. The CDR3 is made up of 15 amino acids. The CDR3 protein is CASSPTGTGGQEQYV. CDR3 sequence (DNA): TGTGCCAGCTCACCTACCGGGACAGGGGGACAAGAGCAGTACGTC.